Below, 12 T cell receptor beta chains from the same sample are listed, as sequenced in a study of T cell responses to AZD1222 COVID-19 vaccine (dated by TCRdb to the early 2020s). According to the study, the label for this sample's time point signals: baseline before first vaccination. Libraries were prepared through the immunoSEQ multiplex PCR assay. What TCRdb holds here is the immuneACCESS table cut down to in-frame rearrangements. Part of the clones is not present; checked against another copy, under half of the missing clones reflect an unresolved V gene, and the others are unexplained. For this sample there are under 100,000 clones; around 86% appear just once. Roughly 7.9% of the sample rests with the top ten. Source: peripheral blood, taken on day 0 of AZD1222 vaccination. The source of these receptors is an adult in good health.

The gene calls are TRBV28 and TRBJ1-2; D not resolved. The CDR3 totals 13 residues. Trimming pared 1 base from V and 4 bases from J, leaving 7 bases between. Germline assignment: CDR1 MDHEN and CDR2 SYDVKM. CDR3 coding DNA: TGTGCCAGCAGTTTATTGGGAACCTATGGCTACACCTTC. This codes for CASSLLGTYGYTF.

This clone was counted once. V usage is TRBV19 and J usage is TRBJ1-5; possible D gene TRBD1, 6 bases. V was cut by 7 bases and J by 0 bases, with 13 bases left in between. There are 15 residues in the CDR3. Germline V CDR1 and CDR2: LNHDA, SQIVND (reference sequence). DNA for the CDR3: TGTGCCAGTAAAGTCGGGACACATAGCAATCAGCCCCAGCATTTT. Protein sequence: CASKVGTHSNQPQHF.

The chain carries TRBV7-3 and TRBJ2-1; no definite D call. In germline, CDR1 is SGHTA, CDR2 FQGTGA. The CDR3 has 16 residues. V lost 0 bases and J 0 bases, leaving 9 bases between the germline ends. The CDR3 is CASSLTRRISYNEQFF. CDR3 sequence (DNA): TGTGCCAGCAGCTTAACTCGTCGGATCTCCTACAATGAGCAGTTCTTC.

The rearrangement uses TRBV7-6 and TRBJ1-6; weak D call: TRBD1 (6 bases). The CDR3 is 16 residues long. Per germline, CDR1 SGHVS and CDR2 FNYEAQ. V was shortened by 3 bases and J by 9 bases, with 18 bases between the two germline ends. The CDR3 region is CASSLDSPWKGSPLHF. The CDR3 nucleotides are TGTGCCAGCAGCTTGGACAGTCCCTGGAAGGGTTCACCCCTCCACTTT.

V usage is TRBV7-3 and J usage is TRBJ2-3, with D perhaps matching TRBD2 (5 bases). This CDR3 spans 13 amino acids. CDR1 and CDR2 (germline): SGHTA, FQGTGA. Trimming took off 5 bases at V and 2 bases at J, with 8 bases between the two ends. The CDR3 nucleotides are TGTGCCAGCAGCACCGACTACACAGATACGCAGTATTTT. The encoded protein is CASSTDYTDTQYF.

The J gene is TRBJ1-3, the V gene TRBV11-2; D is undetermined. Germline V CDR1 and CDR2: SGHAT, FQNNGV. This CDR3 region has 14 residues. With 4 bases removed from V and 4 bases from J, the gap between germline ends came to 11 bases. The CDR3: CASSWGNRGNTIYF. The CDR3 region has the DNA TGTGCCAGCAGCTGGGGAAACCGAGGAAACACCATATATTTT.

This sequence joins TRBV11-3 and TRBJ2-4, with D possibly matching TRBD2 (6 bases). The CDR3 sequence is 17 residues long. Trimming took off 5 bases at V and 1 base at J, with 18 bases between the two ends. CDR1 and CDR2 from the germline V gene are SGHNT and YENEEA. The CDR3 DNA is TGTGCCAGCAGCACACCGCATACCGGAGGGGCCAAAAACATTCAGTACTTC. This gives the protein CASSTPHTGGAKNIQYF.

This rearrangement joins TRBV7-8 to TRBJ1-1; perhaps TRBD1 as D (5 bases). Trimming took off 3 bases at V and 1 base at J, with 9 bases between the two ends. Germline CDR1 reads SGHVS; CDR2 reads FQNEAQ. The CDR3 length is 14 residues. For the CDR3, the DNA is TGTGCCAGCAGCTTGCAGGGATCGAACACTGAAGCTTTCTTT. This codes for CASSLQGSNTEAFF.

This clone was detected only once. The chain carries TRBV12-5 and TRBJ2-3; D remains unclear. This CDR3 is built from 12 residues. V dropped 6 bases and J dropped 5 bases, with 9 bases sitting between them. The V gene's germline CDR1 is LGHNT and CDR2 FRNRAP. This CDR3 is CASGDRGDTQYF. DNA for the CDR3: TGTGCTAGTGGAGATAGAGGAGATACGCAGTATTTT.

The chain combines TRBV11-2 with TRBJ2-3; TRBD2 aligns across 10 bases. The germline gives CDR1 SGHAT, CDR2 FQNNGV. Trimming took 3 bases from V and 5 from J; bases not matched to a gene: 8. This CDR3 spans 16 amino acids. CDR3 in DNA: TGTGCCAGCAGCTTTCCCTCAGCGGGAGGGCGAGATACGCAGTATTTT. The encoded protein is CASSFPSAGGRDTQYF.

V and J are TRBV9 and TRBJ1-4, with a tentative D call TRBD1 (5 bases). This CDR3 has 14 amino acids. The germline gives CDR1 SGDLS, CDR2 YYNGEE. The ends were cut back, 4 bases at V and 8 bases at J, with 15 bases in the middle. CDR3 coding DNA: TGTGCCAGCAGCCCGACGGGTCAGGGAGAAAAACTGTTTTTT. Amino acid sequence: CASSPTGQGEKLFF.

V is TRBV7-9 and J is TRBJ2-2; either TRBD1 or TRBD2 may fit D (5 bases each). The CDR3 runs 17 residues. CDR1 and CDR2 (germline): SEHNR, FQNEAQ (reference sequence). Trimming stripped 3 bases from V and 0 bases from J, with 14 bases between. This CDR3 is CASSLGVRAANTGELFF. CDR3 nucleotides: TGTGCCAGCAGCTTGGGGGTTCGGGCAGCGAACACCGGGGAGCTGTTTTTT.